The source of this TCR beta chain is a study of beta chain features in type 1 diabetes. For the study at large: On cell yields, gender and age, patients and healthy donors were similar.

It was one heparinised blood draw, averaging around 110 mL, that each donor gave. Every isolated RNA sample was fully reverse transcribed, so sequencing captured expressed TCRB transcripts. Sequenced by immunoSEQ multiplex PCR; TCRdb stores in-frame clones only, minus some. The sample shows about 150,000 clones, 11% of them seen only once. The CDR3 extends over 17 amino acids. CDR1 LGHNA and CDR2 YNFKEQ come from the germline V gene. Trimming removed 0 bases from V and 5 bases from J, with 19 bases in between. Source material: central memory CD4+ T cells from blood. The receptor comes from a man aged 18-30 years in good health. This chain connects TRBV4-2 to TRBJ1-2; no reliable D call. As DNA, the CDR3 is TGTGCCAGCAGCCAAGAGGTTAACGGGGTCCGGCTGTATGGCTACACCTTC. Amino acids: CASSQEVNGVRLYGYTF.